This is a list of T cell receptor beta chains from one sample in a study of early T cells in non-severe SARS-CoV-2 infection. TCRdb recomputed calls from the 5' RACE reads with MiXCR, one row per CDR3 protein. The sample lists around 84,000 distinct CDR3 sequences; around 10% were seen once. The sample taken for sequencing was whole blood. The receptors come from an adult who was a healthcare worker with PCR-confirmed SARS-CoV-2 infection or an uninfected control (not recorded which). Each CDR3 is given with its conserved first and last residue. A D gene is named only where the DNA matches it firmly. Size tells how often a clone was seen (once, few, many) or the class of an expanded clone, and some rows leave it out.

many,TRBV9,-,TRBJ2-1,TGTGCCAGCAGCGTCCAGCCCTATTCCTCCTACAATGAGCAGTTCTTC,CASSVQPYSSYNEQFF
many,TRBV18,-,TRBJ1-1,TGTGCCAGCTCACCACCCCTAGGGGATTACACTGAAGCTTTCTTT,CASSPPLGDYTEAFF
few,TRBV28,-,TRBJ1-6,TGTGCCAGCAGTTACCGGGTGAATTCACCCCTCCACTTT,CASSYRVNSPLHF
-,TRBV5-1,-,TRBJ2-3,TGCGCCAGCAGCTCTGGGGCAGTAAGCACAGATACGCAGTATTTT,CASSSGAVSTDTQYF
few,TRBV30,TRBD1,TRBJ1-6,TGTGCCTGGAGTGTACGCACAGGGGGAAATTCACCCCTCCACTTT,CAWSVRTGGNSPLHF
many,TRBV20-1,TRBD2,TRBJ2-7,TGCAGTGCTAGAGATGTAGCGGGATCCTACGAGCAGTACTTC,CSARDVAGSYEQYF
-,TRBV2,-,TRBJ2-3,TGTGCCAGCGGGAGGCCGCCAGATACGCAGTATTTT,CASGRPPDTQYF
-,TRBV29-1,-,TRBJ1-2,TGCAGCGTTGATTACTCCTTGATAAACTATGGCTACACCTTC,CSVDYSLINYGYTF
many,TRBV3-1,-,TRBJ2-3,TGTGCCAGCAGCCATTTGCGGGACACAGATACGCAGTATTTT,CASSHLRDTDTQYF
few,TRBV6-6,TRBD2,TRBJ2-7,TGTGCCAGCGCCGCCGGGACTAGCCCTTCCGAGCAGTACTTC,CASAAGTSPSEQYF
many,TRBV15,-,TRBJ1-1,TGTGCCACCAGCAGAGAGCCAGGGGCGAACACTGAAGCTTTCTTT,CATSREPGANTEAFF
-,TRBV18,-,TRBJ2-6,TGTGCCAGCTCCCCCCTCAGGTTACCCGCCTCTGGGGCCAACGTCCTGACTTTC,CASSPLRLPASGANVLTF
few,TRBV20-1,-,TRBJ1-1,TGCAGTGCTAGAGATGGGTACTCTGGCGGCACTGAAGCTTTCTTT,CSARDGYSGGTEAFF
few,TRBV6-5,TRBD1,TRBJ1-5,TGTGCCAGCAGAACGGACAGGGGAGGCAATCAGCCCCAGCATTTT,CASRTDRGGNQPQHF
many,TRBV11-2,TRBD2,TRBJ2-7,TGTGCCAGCAGCCAAACGGGACTAGCGGGATTCGAGCAGTACTTC,CASSQTGLAGFEQYF
-,TRBV28,TRBD1,TRBJ1-2,TGTGCCAGCAGACCCACAGGGGGCGCAGGCTACACCTTC,CASRPTGGAGYTF